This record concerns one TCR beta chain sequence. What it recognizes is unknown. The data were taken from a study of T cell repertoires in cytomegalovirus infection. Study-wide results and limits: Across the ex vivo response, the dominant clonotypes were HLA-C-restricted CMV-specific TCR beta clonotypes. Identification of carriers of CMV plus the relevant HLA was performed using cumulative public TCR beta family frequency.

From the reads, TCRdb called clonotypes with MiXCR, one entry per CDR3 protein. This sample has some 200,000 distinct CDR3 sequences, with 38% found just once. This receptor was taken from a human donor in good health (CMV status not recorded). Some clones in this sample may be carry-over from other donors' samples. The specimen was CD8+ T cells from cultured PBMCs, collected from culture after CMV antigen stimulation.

The DNA for the CDR3 is TGTGCCAGCAGCCGATTCGGAGCCGAAGGAACGCGGACTGAAGCTTTCTTT. Protein: CASSRFGAEGTRTEAFF. The chain joins TRBV7-8 to TRBJ1-1; D gene unclear. Germline V gene lookup returns CDR1 SGHVS and CDR2 FQNEAQ. The CDR3 sequence is 17 residues long. Deletions cut 5 bases from V and 5 bases from J, with 24 bases between.